The rows below give T cell receptor beta chains drawn from one sample of a study of cytotoxic CD8 clonotypes in ibrutinib-treated CLL. Here immunoSEQ multiplex PCR was the method, and the copy in TCRdb shows in-frame clones only, minus some. The table lists around 140,000 clones, 75% to 85% of them singletons, with roughly 7.2% in the top ten. The specimen was PBMCs, collected after 36 months of ibrutinib treatment. These receptor sequences come from a human donor with chronic lymphocytic leukemia. The CDR3 runs from the conserved cysteine through the conserved F or W. D genes are given only for firm matches. The size of a clone is reported for some rows only, either as once, few or many, or as a class for expanded clones.

j_call	d_call	v_call	clone_size	cdr3_aa	cdr3_nt
TRBJ2-5	.	TRBV11-2	.	CASKRTGKKETQYF	TGTGCCAGCAAACGAACAGGGAAGAAAGAGACCCAGTACTTC
TRBJ2-5	.	TRBV6-6	.	CASTLTGETQYF	TGTGCCAGCACCTTAACGGGGGAGACCCAGTACTTC
TRBJ2-1	.	TRBV19	.	CASSPRAGAERVF	TGTGCCAGTAGTCCGAGGGCGGGGGCTGAAAGGGTCTTC
TRBJ1-5	TRBD1	TRBV6-1	.	CASSQGQGGQPQHF	TGTGCCAGCAGTCAGGGACAGGGGGGTCAGCCCCAGCATTTT
TRBJ1-2	.	TRBV19	.	CASRAAGYGYTF	TGTGCCAGTAGGGCAGCCGGCTATGGCTACACCTTC
TRBJ2-1	TRBD1	TRBV6-1	.	CASSTGTGWINEQFF	TGTGCCAGCAGTACCGGGACAGGGTGGATCAATGAGCAGTTCTTC
TRBJ1-2	.	TRBV4-1	once	CASSQGSPGSNYGYTF	TGCGCCAGCAGCCAAGGGTCTCCGGGATCTAACTATGGCTACACCTTC
TRBJ1-1	TRBD1	TRBV9	.	CASSRTGQNTEAFF	TGTGCCAGCAGTCGGACAGGACAGAACACTGAAGCTTTCTTT
TRBJ2-7	.	TRBV6-1	.	CASSEADSYSYEQYF	TGTGCCAGCAGTGAAGCGGACAGTTACTCCTACGAGCAGTACTTC
TRBJ2-1	TRBD2	TRBV9	.	CASSPPGLAGVGEQFF	TGTGCCAGCAGCCCCCCGGGACTAGCGGGAGTAGGAGAGCAGTTCTTC
TRBJ1-6	.	TRBV7-9	.	CASSLDSLNSPLHF	TGTGCCAGCAGCTTAGACTCATTAAATTCACCCCTCCACTTT
TRBJ1-1	.	TRBV4-1	.	CASSQDWSGLNTEAFF	TGCGCCAGCAGCCAAGATTGGTCAGGGCTCAACACTGAAGCTTTCTTT
TRBJ2-2	.	TRBV29-1	few	CSVSGNTGELFF	TGCAGCGTGAGCGGGAACACCGGGGAGCTGTTTTTT
TRBJ1-5	.	TRBV19	.	CASSRLLGSNQPQHF	TGTGCCAGTAGTAGGCTATTGGGGAGCAATCAGCCCCAGCATTTT
TRBJ2-2	.	TRBV2	.	CASRLGIAGELFF	TGTGCCAGCAGACTGGGGATCGCCGGGGAGCTGTTTTTT
TRBJ1-5	.	TRBV4-1	once	CASSQADSVPGPQHF	TGCGCCAGCAGCCAAGCTGACAGCGTCCCAGGGCCCCAGCATTTT
TRBJ1-2	.	TRBV7-3	.	CASSFTLKHGYTF	TGTGCCAGCAGCTTCACTTTGAAGCATGGCTACACCTTC
TRBJ2-4	TRBD1	TRBV29-1	once	CSGLQGAGNIQYF	TGCAGCGGCCTACAGGGGGCCGGGAACATTCAGTACTTC
TRBJ2-1	.	TRBV5-4	.	CASSRTPSTYNEQFF	TGTGCCAGCAGCCGGACTCCTTCGACCTACAATGAGCAGTTCTTC
TRBJ1-1	TRBD1	TRBV18	many	CASSPRTGRNTEAFF	TGTGCCAGCTCACCCCGGACAGGGAGGAACACTGAAGCTTTCTTT
TRBJ1-5	TRBD1	TRBV28	.	CASRDRSNQPQHF	TGTGCCAGCAGGGACAGGAGCAATCAGCCCCAGCATTTT
TRBJ2-3	TRBD1	TRBV6-5	.	CASSSKTGGRDTQYF	TGTGCCAGCAGTAGCAAAACAGGGGGCAGAGATACGCAGTATTTT